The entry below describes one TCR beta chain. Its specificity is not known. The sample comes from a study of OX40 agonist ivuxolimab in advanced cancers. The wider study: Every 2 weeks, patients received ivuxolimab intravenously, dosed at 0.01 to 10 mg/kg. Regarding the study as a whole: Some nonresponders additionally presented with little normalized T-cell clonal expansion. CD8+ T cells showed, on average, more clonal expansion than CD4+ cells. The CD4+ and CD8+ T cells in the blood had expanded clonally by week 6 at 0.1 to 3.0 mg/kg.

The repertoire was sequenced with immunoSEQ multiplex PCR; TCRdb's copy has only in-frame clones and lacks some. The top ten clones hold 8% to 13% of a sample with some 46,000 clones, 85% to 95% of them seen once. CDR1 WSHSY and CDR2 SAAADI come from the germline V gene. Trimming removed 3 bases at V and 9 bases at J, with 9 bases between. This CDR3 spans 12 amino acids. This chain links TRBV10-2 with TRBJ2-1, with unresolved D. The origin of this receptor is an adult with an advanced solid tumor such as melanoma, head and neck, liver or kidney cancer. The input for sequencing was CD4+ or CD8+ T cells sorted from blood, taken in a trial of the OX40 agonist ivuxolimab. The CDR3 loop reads CASSDGRPEQFF. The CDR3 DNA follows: TGCGCCAGCAGTGACGGGCGTCCTGAGCAGTTCTTC.